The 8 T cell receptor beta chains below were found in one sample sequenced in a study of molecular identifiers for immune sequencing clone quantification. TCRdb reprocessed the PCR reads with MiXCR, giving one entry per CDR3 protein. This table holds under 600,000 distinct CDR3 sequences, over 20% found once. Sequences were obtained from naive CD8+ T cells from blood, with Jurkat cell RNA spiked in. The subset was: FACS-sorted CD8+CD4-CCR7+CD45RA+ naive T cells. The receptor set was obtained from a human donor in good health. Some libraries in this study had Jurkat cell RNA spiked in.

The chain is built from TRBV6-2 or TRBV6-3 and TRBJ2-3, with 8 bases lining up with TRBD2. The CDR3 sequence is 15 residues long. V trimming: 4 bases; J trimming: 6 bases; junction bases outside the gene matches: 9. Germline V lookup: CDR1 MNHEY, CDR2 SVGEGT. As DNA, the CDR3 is TGTGCCAGCAGTTCCCTAGCGGGTTCTATCGATACGCAGTATTTT. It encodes CASSSLAGSIDTQYF.

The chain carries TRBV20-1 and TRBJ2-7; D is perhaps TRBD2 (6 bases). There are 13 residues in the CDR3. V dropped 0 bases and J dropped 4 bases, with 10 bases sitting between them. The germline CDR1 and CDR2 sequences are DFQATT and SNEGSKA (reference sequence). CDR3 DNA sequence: TGCAGTGCTAGAGACTCGGGGGTTTACGAGCAGTACTTC. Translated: CSARDSGVYEQYF.

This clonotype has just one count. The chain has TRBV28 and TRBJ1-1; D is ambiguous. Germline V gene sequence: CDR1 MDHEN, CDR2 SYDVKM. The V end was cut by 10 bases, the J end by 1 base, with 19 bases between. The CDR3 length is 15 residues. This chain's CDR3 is CAIARDAWRNTEAFF. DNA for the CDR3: TGTGCCATAGCTAGGGATGCGTGGCGGAACACTGAAGCTTTCTTT.

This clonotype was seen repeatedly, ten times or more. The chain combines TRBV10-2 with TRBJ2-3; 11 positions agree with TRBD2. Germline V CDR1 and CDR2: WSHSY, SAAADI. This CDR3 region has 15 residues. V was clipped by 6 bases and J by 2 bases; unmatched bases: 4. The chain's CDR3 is CASSQLAGVTDTQYF. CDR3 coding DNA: TGCGCCAGCAGCCAACTAGCGGGGGTCACAGATACGCAGTATTTT.

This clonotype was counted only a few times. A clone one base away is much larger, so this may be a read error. CDR3 amino acids: CSVEPGNTEAFF. The CDR3 coding sequence is TGCAGCGTTGAACCGGGGAACACTGAAGCTTTCTTT. The chain recombines TRBV29-1 with TRBJ1-1; no firm D call. The CDR3 is 12 amino acids. V was trimmed by 2 bases and J by 1 base, leaving 5 bases between them. Germline V lookup: CDR1 SQVTM, CDR2 ANQGSEA.

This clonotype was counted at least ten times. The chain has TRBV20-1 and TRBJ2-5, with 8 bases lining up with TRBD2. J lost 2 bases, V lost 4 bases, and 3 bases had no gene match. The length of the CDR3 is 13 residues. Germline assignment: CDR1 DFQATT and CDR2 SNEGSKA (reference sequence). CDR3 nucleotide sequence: TGCAGTGCTATAACTAGCGGACAAGAGACCCAGTACTTC. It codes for CSAITSGQETQYF.

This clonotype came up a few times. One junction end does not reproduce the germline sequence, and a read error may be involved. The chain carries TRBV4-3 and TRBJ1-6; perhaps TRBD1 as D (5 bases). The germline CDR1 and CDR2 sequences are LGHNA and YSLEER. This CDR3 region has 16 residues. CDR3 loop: CASSQGDQTDYSPLRF. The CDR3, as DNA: TGCGCCAGCAGCCAAGGGGATCAGACAGATTATTCACCCCTCCGCTTT.

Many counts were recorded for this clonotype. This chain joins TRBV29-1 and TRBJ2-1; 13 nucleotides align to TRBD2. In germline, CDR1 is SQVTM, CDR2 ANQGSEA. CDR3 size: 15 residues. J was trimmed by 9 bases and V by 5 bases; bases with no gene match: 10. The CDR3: CSVLGLAGALGEQFF. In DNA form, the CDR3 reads TGCAGCGTTCTAGGACTAGCGGGAGCATTGGGTGAGCAGTTCTTC.